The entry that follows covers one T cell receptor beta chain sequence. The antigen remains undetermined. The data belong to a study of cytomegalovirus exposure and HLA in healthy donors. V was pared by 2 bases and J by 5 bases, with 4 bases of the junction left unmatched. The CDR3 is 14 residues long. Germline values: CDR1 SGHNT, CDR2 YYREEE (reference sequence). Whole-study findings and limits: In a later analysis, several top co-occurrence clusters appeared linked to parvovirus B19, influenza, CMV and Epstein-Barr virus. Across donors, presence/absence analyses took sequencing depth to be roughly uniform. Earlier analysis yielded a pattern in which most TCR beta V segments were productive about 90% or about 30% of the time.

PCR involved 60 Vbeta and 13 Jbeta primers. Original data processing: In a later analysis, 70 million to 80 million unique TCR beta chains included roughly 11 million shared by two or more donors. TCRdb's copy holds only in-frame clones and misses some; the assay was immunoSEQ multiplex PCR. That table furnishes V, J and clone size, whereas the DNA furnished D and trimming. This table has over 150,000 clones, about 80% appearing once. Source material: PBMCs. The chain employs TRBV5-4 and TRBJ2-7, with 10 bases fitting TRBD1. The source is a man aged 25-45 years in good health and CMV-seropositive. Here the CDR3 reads CASSLGDRGHEQYF. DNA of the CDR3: TGTGCCAGCAGCTTAGGGGACAGGGGCCACGAGCAGTACTTC. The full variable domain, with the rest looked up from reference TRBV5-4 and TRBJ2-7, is ETGVTQSPTHLIKTRGQQVTLRCSSQSGHNTVSWYQQALGQGPQFIFQYYREEENGRGNFPPRFSGLQFPNYSSELNVNALELDDSALYLCASSLGDRGHEQYFGPGTRLTVT.